This TCR beta chain was retrieved from a study of OX40 agonist ivuxolimab in advanced cancers. Context from the whole study: Ivuxolimab, which targeted the costimulatory receptor OX40 (CD134), was an agonistic, fully human IgG2 monoclonal antibody. Intravenous ivuxolimab was administered to patients every 2 weeks at six dose levels: 0.01, 0.1, 0.3, 1.5, 3 and 10 mg/kg. In the dose-escalation cohort, around four fifths of patients were male, and the mean age was 60 years with a range of about 20 to 80. Partial responses occurred in three dose-escalation patients, of whom one had hepatocellular carcinoma and two had cutaneous melanoma. Peripheral TCRbeta sequencing was intended to test whether TCR sequence diversity was altered and clonal T-cell expansion was caused by ivuxolimab. The paper describes the monotherapy dose-escalation part (N of about 50 patients) of the phase I trial of ivuxolimab. Of the roughly 51 patients in dose escalation, around 20 had hepatocellular carcinoma, approximately 15 had melanoma, 9 had renal cell carcinoma and 9 had head and neck cancer. Patients were allowed to have had prior anti-PD-1, anti-PD-L1 or anti-CTLA-4 therapy, and around two fifths of the dose-escalation patients had been treated with checkpoint inhibitors. Study-wide findings and limitations: Clonal expansion of both CD4+ and CD8+ blood T cells was observed from baseline to week 6 at doses 0.1 to 3.0 mg/kg. Low levels of normalized T-cell clonal expansion were also seen in some patients who did not respond. Antigen specificity was not determined for the clonally expanded peripheral T cells. On average, CD8+ T cells showed more expanded clones than CD4+ T cells after ivuxolimab. In the 0.1-3.0 mg/kg groups, partial responders were among the patients with the lowest normalized peripheral clonal expansion, particularly in CD8+ T cells.

Patients with a history of autoimmune disease or receiving systemic immunosuppression were excluded from the trial. In every dose cohort, peripheral blood was drawn for TCR sequencing at baseline, cycle 4 day 1, and cycle 7 day 1. The samples were taken from a phase I, first-in-human, multicenter, open-label dose-escalation trial of ivuxolimab. Adults with locally advanced or metastatic head and neck squamous cell, hepatocellular, melanoma or renal cell carcinoma were enrolled in the trial. Before TCR sequencing, CD4+ and CD8+ T cells were separately sorted from peripheral blood. Genomic DNA was extracted from sorted cells for sequencing of the TCRbeta CDR3 region. TCRbeta CDR3 regions were sequenced using the immunoSEQ Assay. TCRdb took this table from immuneACCESS and kept in-frame rearrangements with V and J called. Such tables lack part of the clones; where checked against another copy, unresolved V genes explain under half of the gap, and the rest is unexplained. For this sample the table gives over 85,000 clones, of which around 91% were detected only once. The ten most abundant clones make up around 1.5% of the sample.

About this clone: Its recognized antigen is unknown. One base away there is no much larger clone; base qualities are not given.

The germline ends are 13 bases apart after V is trimmed by 4 bases and J by 9 bases. Reading the germline V gene gives CDR1 SGHTA and CDR2 FQGNSA. The CDR3 holds 12 amino acids from the cysteine to the phenylalanine. This entry keeps only the CDR3 DNA: 36 bases, framed from base 1. This TCR was sampled from an adult with an advanced solid tumor such as melanoma, head and neck, liver or kidney cancer. Recombination connected TRBV7-2 to TRBJ2-7; the D gene identity is not certain. Sequenced here: CD4+ or CD8+ T cells sorted from blood, sampled in a trial of the OX40 agonist ivuxolimab. The CDR3 reads as follows: CASSSITWTQYF. The bases read TGTGCCAGCAGCTCCATTACGTGGACGCAGTACTTC.